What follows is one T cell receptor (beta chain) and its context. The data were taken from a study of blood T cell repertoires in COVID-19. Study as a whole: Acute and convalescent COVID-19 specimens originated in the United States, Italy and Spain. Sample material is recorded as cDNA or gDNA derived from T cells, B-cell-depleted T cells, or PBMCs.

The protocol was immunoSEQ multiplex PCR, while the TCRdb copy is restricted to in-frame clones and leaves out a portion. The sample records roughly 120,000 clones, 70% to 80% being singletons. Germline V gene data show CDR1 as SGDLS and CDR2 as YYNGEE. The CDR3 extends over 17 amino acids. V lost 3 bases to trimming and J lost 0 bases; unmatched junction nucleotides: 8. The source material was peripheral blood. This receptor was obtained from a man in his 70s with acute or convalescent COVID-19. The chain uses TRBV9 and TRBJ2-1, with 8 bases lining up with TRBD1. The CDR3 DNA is TGTGCCAGCAGCGCTCAGGCAGGGGGCGGCTCCTACAATGAGCAGTTCTTC. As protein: CASSAQAGGGSYNEQFF.